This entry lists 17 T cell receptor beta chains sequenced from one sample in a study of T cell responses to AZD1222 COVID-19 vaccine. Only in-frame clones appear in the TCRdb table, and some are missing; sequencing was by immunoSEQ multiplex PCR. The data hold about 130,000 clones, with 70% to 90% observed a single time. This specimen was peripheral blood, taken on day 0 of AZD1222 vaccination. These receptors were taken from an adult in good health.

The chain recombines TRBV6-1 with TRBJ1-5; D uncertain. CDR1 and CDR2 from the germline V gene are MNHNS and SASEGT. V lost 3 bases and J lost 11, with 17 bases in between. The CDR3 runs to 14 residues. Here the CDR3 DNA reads TGTGCCAGCAGTGATAGTCGGGTTACGAGGACCCAGCATTTT. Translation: CASSDSRVTRTQHF.

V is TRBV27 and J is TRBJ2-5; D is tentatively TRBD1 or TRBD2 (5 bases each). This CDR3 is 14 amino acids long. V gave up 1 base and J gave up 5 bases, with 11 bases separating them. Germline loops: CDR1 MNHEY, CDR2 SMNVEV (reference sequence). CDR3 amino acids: CASSLWGTSETQYF. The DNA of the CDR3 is TGTGCCAGCAGTTTATGGGGGACCAGCGAGACCCAGTACTTC.

This CDR3 reads CASSPLANIRNEQFF. CDR3 sequence (DNA): TGTGCCAGTAGTCCATTGGCAAACATCCGAAATGAGCAGTTCTTC. The rearrangement joins TRBV19 to TRBJ2-1, with D hard to call. Deletions cut 5 bases from V and 7 bases from J, with 18 bases between. Germline values: CDR1 LNHDA, CDR2 SQIVND (reference sequence). This CDR3 is 15 amino acids long.

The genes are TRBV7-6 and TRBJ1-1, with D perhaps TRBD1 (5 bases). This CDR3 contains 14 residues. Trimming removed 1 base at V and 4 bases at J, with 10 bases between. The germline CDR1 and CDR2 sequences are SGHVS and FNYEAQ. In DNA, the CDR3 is TGTGCCAGCAGCTTAGGTCGGGGGGGCACTGAAGCTTTCTTT. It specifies CASSLGRGGTEAFF.

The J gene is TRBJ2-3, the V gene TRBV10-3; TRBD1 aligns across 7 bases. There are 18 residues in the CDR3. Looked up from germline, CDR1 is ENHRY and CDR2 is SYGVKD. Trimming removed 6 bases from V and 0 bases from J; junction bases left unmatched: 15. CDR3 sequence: CAIREHLSTGTSTDTQYF. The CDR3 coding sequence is TGTGCCATCAGAGAACACCTCTCGACAGGGACAAGCACAGATACGCAGTATTTT.

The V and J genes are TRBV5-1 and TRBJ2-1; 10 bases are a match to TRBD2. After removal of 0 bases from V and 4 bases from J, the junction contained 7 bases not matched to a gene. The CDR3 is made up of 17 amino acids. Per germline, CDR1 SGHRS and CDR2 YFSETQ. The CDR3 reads CASSLVASGRVYNEQFF. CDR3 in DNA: TGCGCCAGCAGCTTGGTGGCTAGCGGGAGAGTGTACAATGAGCAGTTCTTC.

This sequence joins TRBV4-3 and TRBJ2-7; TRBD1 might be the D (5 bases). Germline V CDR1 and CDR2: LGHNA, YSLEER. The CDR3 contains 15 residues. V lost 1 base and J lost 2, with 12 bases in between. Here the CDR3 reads CASSQAATVPYEQYF. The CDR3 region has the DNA TGCGCCAGCAGCCAAGCCGCGACAGTCCCCTACGAGCAGTACTTC.

The CDR3 sequence is CASSAEHWNSPLHF. The CDR3 coding sequence is TGTGCCAGCAGCGCAGAACACTGGAATTCACCCCTCCACTTT. The V gene is TRBV11-2, the J gene TRBJ1-6; D not resolved. CDR3 size: 14 residues. V dropped 5 bases and J dropped 7 bases, with 12 bases sitting between them. The germline gives CDR1 SGHAT, CDR2 FQNNGV. Filled out from reference TRBV11-2 and TRBJ1-6, the complete variable domain reads EAGVAQSPRYKIIEKRQSVAFWCNPISGHATLYWYQQILGQGPKLLIQFQNNGVVDDSQLPKDRFSAERLKGVDSTLKIQPAKLEDSAVYLCASSAEHWNSPLHFGNGTRLTVT.

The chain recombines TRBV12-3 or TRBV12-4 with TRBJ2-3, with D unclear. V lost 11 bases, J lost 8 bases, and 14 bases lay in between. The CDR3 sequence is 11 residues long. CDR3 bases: TGTGCCGCTAAGATCGGTCCTACGCAGTATTTT. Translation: CAAKIGPTQYF.

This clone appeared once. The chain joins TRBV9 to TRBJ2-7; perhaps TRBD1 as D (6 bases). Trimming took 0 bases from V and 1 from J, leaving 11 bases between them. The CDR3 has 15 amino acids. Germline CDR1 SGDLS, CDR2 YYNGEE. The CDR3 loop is CASSVGPGVSYEQYF. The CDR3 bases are TGTGCCAGCAGCGTAGGTCCAGGGGTTTCCTACGAGCAGTACTTC.

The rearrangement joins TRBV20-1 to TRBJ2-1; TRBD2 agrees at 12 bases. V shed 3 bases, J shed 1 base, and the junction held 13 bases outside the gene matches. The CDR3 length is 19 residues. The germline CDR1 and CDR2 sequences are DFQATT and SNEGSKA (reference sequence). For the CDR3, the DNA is TGCAGTGCTAGTGGGCCGGGGCTAGCGGGAGGGCCGTCCTACAATGAGCAGTTCTTC. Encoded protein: CSASGPGLAGGPSYNEQFF.

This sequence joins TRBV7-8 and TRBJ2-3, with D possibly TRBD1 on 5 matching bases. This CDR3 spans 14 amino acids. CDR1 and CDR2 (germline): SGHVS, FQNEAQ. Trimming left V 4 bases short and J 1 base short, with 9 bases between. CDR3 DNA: TGTGCCAGCAGCTCCCTGGGGCGCACAGATACGCAGTATTTT. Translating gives CASSSLGRTDTQYF.

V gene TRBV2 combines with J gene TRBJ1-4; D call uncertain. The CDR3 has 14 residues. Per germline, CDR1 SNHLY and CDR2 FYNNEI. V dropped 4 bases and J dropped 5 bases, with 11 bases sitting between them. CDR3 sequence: CASSARTVNEKLFF. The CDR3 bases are TGTGCCAGCAGTGCCCGGACGGTGAATGAAAAACTGTTTTTT.

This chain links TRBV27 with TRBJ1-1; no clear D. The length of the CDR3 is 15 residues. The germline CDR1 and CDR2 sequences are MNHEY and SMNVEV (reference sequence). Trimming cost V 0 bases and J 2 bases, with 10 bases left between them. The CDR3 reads CASSLSRTANTEAFF. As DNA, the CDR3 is TGTGCCAGCAGTTTATCAAGGACGGCAAACACTGAAGCTTTCTTT.

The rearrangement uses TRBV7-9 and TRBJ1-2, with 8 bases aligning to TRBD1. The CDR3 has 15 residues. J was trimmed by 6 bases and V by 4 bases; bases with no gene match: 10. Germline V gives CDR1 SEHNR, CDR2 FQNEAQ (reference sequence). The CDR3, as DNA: TGTGCCAGCAGCTGGACAGGGCGCCCCAGGGATGGCTACACCTTC. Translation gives CASSWTGRPRDGYTF.

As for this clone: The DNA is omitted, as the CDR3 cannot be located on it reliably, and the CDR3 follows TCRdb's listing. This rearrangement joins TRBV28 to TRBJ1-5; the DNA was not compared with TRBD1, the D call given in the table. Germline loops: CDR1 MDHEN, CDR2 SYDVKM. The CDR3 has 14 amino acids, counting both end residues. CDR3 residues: CASSSGQGAQPQHF.

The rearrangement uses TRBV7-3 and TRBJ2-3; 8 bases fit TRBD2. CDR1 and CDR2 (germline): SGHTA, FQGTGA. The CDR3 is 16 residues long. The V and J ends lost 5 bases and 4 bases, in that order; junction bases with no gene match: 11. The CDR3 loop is CASSVAPGLGSDTQYF. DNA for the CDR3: TGTGCCAGCAGCGTGGCTCCGGGACTAGGCTCAGATACGCAGTATTTT.